This T cell receptor (beta chain) was retrieved from a study of blood T cell repertoires in COVID-19. Turning to the study itself: From the United States, Italy and Spain came samples of acute and convalescent COVID-19. Sources were T cells, B-cell-depleted T cells, or PBMCs; the material itself was cDNA or gDNA.

Per the authors' pipeline: Amplification from reference gene primers served as the basis for estimated nucleated cell counts. Clones were read by immunoSEQ multiplex PCR, and TCRdb kept only the in-frame ones, dropping some. Clonal size and the V and J genes are those of that table, whereas D and trimming came from the DNA. The table shows fewer than 75,000 clones, with 70% to 90% occurring only once. This clone showed up just once. Sequences were obtained from peripheral blood. The sequence came from a man aged 65-85 years with acute or convalescent COVID-19.

CDR3 sequence: CASSDNSGNTIYF. As DNA, the CDR3 is TGTGCCAGCAGCGATAACTCTGGAAACACCATATATTTT. The gene calls are TRBV9 and TRBJ1-3; no reliable D call. CDR1 is SGDLS and CDR2 is YYNGEE in the germline V gene. The CDR3 has 13 amino acids. V was cut by 3 bases and J by 0 bases, with 4 bases left in between.